This TCR beta chain came from a study of blood T cell repertoires in COVID-19. Whole-study context: Samples came from the United States, Italy and Spain, spanning acute and convalescent COVID-19. The analysed material was cDNA or gDNA that came from T cells, B-cell-depleted T cells, or PBMCs.

The CDR3 extends over 13 amino acids. Trimming took 8 bases from V and 1 from J, leaving 9 bases between them. Looked up from germline, CDR1 is SEHNR and CDR2 is FQNEAQ (reference sequence). Original analysis: Amplification of reference gene primers was used by the study to estimate nucleated cell counts. TCRdb's table, derived via immunoSEQ multiplex PCR, lists solely in-frame clones and lacks some. That table furnishes V, J and clone size, whereas the DNA furnished D and trimming. The sample consists of over 55,000 clones, 80% to 85% of them appearing once. Sequencing used peripheral blood. This chain links TRBV7-9 with TRBJ1-5, with a tentative D call TRBD1 (5 bases). The TCR comes from a man between 50 and 59 years old with active COVID-19. In DNA form, the CDR3 reads TGTGCCAGCCGGGACTTCAGCAATCAGCCCCAGCATTTT. Amino acid sequence: CASRDFSNQPQHF.